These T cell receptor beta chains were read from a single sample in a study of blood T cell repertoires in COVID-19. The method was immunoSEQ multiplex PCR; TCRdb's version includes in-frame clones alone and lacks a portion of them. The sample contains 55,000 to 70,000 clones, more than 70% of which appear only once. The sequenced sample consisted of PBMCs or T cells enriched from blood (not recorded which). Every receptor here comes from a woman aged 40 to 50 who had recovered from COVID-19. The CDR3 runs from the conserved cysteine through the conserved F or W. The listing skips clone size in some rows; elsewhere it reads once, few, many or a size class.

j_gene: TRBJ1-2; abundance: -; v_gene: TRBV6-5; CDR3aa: CASSYRTGRLDGYTF
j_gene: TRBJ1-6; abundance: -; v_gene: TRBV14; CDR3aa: CASSQGRENSPLHF
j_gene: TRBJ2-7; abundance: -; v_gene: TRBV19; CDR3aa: CASTDWSSYEQYF
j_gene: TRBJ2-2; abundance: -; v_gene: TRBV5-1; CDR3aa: CASSSRHRAGELFF
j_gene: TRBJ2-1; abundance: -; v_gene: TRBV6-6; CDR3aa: CASSPDRTIVSYNEQFF
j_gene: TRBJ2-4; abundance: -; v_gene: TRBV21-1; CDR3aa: CASSKGSRDTRLAKNIQYF
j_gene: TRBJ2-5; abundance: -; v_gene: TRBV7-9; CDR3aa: CASSTWTGDQETQYF
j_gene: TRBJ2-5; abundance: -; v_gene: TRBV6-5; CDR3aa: CASSWTSGAVGETQYF
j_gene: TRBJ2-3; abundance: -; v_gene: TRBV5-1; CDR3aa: CASSLVGDSDTQYF
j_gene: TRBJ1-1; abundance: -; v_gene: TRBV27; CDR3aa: CASSFTPTPTEAFF
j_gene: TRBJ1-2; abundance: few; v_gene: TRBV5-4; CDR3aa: CASSYPRGTNYGYTF
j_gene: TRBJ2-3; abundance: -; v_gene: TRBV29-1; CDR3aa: CSVEDPGRAPTDTQYF
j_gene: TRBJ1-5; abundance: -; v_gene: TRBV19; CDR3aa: CASKGTGMEPQHF
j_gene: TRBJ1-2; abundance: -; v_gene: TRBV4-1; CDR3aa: CASSQVGSQPYGYTF
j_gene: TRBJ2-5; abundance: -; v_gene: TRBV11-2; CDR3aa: CASSRDRGFGVTQYF
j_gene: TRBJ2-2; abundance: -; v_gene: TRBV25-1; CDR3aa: CASSGRTGPPGELFF